This T cell receptor beta chain was sequenced in a study of blood T cell repertoires in COVID-19. Study details: Acute and convalescent COVID-19 samples came from the United States, Italy and Spain.

In the study's own analysis: From reference gene primer amplification, estimates of nucleated cell counts were derived. Sequenced by immunoSEQ multiplex PCR; TCRdb stores in-frame clones only, minus some. The DNA was the basis for D and trimming; V, J and clone size are from that table. The data hold 90,000 or so clones, with around 90% observed a single time. Patients from Seattle were sampled longitudinally, starting during active infection. V was cut by 2 bases and J by 4 bases, with 6 bases left in between. CDR3 length: 13 amino acids. Germline CDR1 MNHEY, CDR2 SVGAGI. V is TRBV6-5 and J is TRBJ2-1, with D possibly matching TRBD1 (5 bases). Sequencing used peripheral blood. The source is a young man with COVID-19, enrolled during active disease. CDR3 sequence (DNA): TGTGCCAGCAGTTACGGGGCTTACAATGAGCAGTTCTTC. Residues: CASSYGAYNEQFF.